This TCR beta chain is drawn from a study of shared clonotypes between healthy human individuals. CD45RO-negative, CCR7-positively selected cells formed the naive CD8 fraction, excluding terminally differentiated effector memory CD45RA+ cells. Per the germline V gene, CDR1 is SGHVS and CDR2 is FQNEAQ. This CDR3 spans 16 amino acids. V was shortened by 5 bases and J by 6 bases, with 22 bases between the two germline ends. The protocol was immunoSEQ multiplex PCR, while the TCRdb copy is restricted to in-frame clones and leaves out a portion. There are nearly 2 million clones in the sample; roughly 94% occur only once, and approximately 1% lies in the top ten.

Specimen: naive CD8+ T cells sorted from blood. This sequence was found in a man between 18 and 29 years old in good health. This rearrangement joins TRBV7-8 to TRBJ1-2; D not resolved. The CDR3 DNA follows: TGTGCCAGCAGCCACTCCCCCGACTTGGGATTCCATGGCTACACCTTC. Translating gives CASSHSPDLGFHGYTF.